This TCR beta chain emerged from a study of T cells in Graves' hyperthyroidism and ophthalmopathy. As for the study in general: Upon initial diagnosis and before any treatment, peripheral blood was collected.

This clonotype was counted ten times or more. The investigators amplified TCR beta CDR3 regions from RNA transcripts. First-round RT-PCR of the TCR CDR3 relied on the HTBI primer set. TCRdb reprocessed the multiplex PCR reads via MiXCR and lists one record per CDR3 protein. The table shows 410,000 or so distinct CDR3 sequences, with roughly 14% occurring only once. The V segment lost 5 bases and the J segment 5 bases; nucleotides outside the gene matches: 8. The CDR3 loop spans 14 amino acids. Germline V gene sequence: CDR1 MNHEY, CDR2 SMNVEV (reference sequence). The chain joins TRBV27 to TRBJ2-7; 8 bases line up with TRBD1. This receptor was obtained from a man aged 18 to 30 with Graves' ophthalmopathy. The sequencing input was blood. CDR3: CASSRGQGINEQYF. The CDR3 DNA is TGTGCCAGCAGTCGCGGACAGGGTATCAACGAGCAGTACTTC.